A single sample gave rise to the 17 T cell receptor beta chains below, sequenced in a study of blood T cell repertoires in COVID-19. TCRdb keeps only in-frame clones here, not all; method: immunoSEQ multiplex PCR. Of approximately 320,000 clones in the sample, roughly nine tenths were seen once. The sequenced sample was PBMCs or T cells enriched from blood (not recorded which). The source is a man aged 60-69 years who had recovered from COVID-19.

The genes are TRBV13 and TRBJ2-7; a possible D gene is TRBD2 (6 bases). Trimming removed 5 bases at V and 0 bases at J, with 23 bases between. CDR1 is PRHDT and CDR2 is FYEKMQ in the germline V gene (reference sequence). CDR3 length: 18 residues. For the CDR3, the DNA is TGTGCCAGCAGCCAAGGCGGTCATAGCGGACCCCACTCCTACGAGCAGTACTTC. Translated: CASSQGGHSGPHSYEQYF.

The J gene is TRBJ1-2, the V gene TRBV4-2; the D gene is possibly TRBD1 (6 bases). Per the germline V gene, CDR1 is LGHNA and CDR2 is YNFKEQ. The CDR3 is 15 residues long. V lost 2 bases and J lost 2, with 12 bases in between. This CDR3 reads CASSQQLTGNYGYTF. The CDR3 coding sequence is TGTGCCAGCAGCCAACAACTAACAGGGAACTATGGCTACACCTTC.

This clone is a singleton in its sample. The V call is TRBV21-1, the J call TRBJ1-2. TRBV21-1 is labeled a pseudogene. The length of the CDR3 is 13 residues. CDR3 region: CASSKVAGGGYTF. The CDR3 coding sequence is TGTGCCAGCAGCAAAGTTGCGGGAGGGGGCTACACCTTC.

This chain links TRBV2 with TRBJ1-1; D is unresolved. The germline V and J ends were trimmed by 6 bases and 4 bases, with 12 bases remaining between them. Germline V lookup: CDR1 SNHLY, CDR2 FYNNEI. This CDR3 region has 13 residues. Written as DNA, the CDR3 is TGTGCCAGCAGGGTCTTCGGTAGCACTGAAGCTTTCTTT. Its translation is CASRVFGSTEAFF.

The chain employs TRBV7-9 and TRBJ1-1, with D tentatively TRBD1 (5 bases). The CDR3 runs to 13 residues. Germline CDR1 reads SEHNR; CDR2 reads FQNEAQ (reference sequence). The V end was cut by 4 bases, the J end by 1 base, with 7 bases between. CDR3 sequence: CASSSGGNTEAFF. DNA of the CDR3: TGTGCCAGCAGCTCCGGGGGGAACACTGAAGCTTTCTTT.

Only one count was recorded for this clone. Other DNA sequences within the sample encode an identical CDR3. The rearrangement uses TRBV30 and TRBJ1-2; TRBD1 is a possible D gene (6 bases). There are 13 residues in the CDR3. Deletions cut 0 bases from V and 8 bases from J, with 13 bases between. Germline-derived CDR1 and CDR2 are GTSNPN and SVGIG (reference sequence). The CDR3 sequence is CAWSVDRGGGYTF. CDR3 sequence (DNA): TGTGCCTGGAGTGTCGACAGAGGGGGAGGCTACACCTTC.

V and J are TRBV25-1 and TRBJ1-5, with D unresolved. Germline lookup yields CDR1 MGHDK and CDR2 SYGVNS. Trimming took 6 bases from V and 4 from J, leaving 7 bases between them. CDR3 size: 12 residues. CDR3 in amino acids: CASSYSNQPQHF. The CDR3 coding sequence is TGTGCCAGCAGCTACTCTAATCAGCCCCAGCATTTT.

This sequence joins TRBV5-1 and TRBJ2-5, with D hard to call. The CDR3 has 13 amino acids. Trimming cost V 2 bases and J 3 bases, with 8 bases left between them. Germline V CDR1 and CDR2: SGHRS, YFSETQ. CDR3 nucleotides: TGCGCCAGCAGCTTTTCCCAGGAAGAGACCCAGTACTTC. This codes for CASSFSQEETQYF.

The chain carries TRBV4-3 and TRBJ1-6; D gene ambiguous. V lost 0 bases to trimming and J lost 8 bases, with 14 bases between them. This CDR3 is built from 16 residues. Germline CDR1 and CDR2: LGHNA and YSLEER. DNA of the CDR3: TGCGCCAGCAGCCAAGATCTCGCACGGCGGGATTCACCCCTCCACTTT. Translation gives CASSQDLARRDSPLHF.

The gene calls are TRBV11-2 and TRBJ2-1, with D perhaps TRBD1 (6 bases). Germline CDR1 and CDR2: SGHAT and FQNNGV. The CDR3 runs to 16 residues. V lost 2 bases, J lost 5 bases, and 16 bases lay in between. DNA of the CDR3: TGTGCCAGCAGCTTATCACCGGGACACCAGAACAATGAGCAGTTCTTC. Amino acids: CASSLSPGHQNNEQFF.

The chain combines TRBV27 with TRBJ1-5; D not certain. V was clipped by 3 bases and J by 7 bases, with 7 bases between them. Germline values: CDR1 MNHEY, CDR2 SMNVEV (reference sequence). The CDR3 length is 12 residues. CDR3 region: CASSFSGQPQHF. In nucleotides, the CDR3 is TGTGCCAGCAGTTTCTCGGGACAGCCCCAGCATTTT.

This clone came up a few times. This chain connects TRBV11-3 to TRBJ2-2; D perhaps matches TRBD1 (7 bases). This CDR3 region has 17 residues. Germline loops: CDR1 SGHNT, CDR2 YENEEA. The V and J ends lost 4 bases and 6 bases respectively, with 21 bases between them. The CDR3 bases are TGTGCCAGCAGCTCAAGACAGGGAGGAATTGACGCCGGGGAGCTGTTTTTT. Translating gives CASSSRQGGIDAGELFF.

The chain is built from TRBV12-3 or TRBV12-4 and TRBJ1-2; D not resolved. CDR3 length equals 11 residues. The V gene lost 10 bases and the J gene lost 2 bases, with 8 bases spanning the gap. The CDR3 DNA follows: TGTGCCACCACGGAGAACTATGGCTACACCTTC. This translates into CATTENYGYTF.

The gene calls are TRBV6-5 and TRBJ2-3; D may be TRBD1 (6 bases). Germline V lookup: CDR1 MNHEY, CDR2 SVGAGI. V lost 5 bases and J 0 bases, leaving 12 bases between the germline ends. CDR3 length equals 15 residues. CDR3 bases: TGTGCCAGCAGTATTAGCAGGGGTAGCACAGATACGCAGTATTTT. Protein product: CASSISRGSTDTQYF.

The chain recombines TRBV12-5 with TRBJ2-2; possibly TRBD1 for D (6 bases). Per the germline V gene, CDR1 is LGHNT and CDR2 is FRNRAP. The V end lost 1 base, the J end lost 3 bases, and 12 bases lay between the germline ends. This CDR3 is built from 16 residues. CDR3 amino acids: CASGLGQGSDTGELFF. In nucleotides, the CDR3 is TGTGCTAGTGGTTTGGGGCAGGGGAGTGACACCGGGGAGCTGTTTTTT.

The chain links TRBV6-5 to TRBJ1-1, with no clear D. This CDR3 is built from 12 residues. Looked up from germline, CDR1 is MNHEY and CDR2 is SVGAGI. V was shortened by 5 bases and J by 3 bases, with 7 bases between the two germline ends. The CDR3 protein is CASSRGHTEAFF. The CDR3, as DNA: TGTGCCAGCAGTCGTGGGCACACTGAAGCTTTCTTT.

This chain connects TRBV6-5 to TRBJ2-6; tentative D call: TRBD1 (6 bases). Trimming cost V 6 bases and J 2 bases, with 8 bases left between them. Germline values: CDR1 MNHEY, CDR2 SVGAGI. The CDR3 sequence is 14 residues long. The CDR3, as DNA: TGTGCCAGCAGACAGGGTACTGGGGCCAACGTCCTGACTTTC. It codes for CASRQGTGANVLTF.